This TCR beta chain was found in a study of long-term antiretroviral therapy in people with HIV. Study results and caveats: Controls showed broader CDR3 length ranges than did the HIV repertoires.

Germline-derived CDR1 and CDR2 are SGHRS and YFSETQ. There are 13 residues in the CDR3. V lost 2 bases and J 3 bases, leaving 8 bases between the germline ends. Researchers ran immunoSEQ v3.0 at survey level. Here immunoSEQ multiplex PCR was the method, and the copy in TCRdb shows in-frame clones only, minus some. Among roughly 28,000 clones listed, 90% were seen once. With regard to this clone: Its antigen is unidentified.

Specimens held about 0.9-10 million cryopreserved PBMC prior to DNA extraction. Sequenced material: unsorted PBMCs, taken 5 to 5.5 years after starting antiretroviral therapy. The chain carries TRBV5-1 and TRBJ1-2, with D possibly TRBD1 on 6 matching bases. The origin of this receptor is a woman between 35 and 50 years old with HIV. CDR3 amino acids: CASSFGGDYGYTF. CDR3 nucleotide sequence: TGCGCCAGCAGCTTTGGGGGCGACTATGGCTACACCTTC.